Listed below are T cell receptor beta chains from one sample, sequenced in a study of blood T cell repertoires in COVID-19. Produced via immunoSEQ multiplex PCR; TCRdb's table is partial and in-frame only. The sample includes 120,000 or so clones, 81% of them seen just once. The sample taken for sequencing was peripheral blood. The receptor set was obtained from a woman aged 45-59 years with acute or convalescent COVID-19. CDR3s include the opening cysteine and the closing phenylalanine or tryptophan. Fields, in order: V gene, D gene, J gene, clone size, CDR3 DNA, CDR3 protein. The D gene is left open where the match is weak. Some rows have no size entry. The others give once, few or many, or a class for an expanded clone.

TRBV7-8	NA	TRBJ2-7	NA	TGTGCCAGCAGCGAAGTCTTACAGTTGGGCTACGAGCAGTACTTC	CASSEVLQLGYEQYF
TRBV5-1	TRBD1	TRBJ1-1	NA	TGCGCCAGCAGCCCGGGACAGGGAAGGATCCTGAACACTGAAGCTTTCTTT	CASSPGQGRILNTEAFF
TRBV7-2	TRBD1	TRBJ1-6	NA	TGTGCCAGCAGCCGGGACAGTAATTCACCCCTCCACTTT	CASSRDSNSPLHF
TRBV20-1	NA	TRBJ1-1	NA	TGCAGCGCAACACAGGGATTTGAAGCTTTCTTT	CSATQGFEAFF
TRBV6-5	TRBD1	TRBJ1-3	NA	TGTGCCAGCAGTCAGCCGGGACAGGGTCGGCACACCATATATTTT	CASSQPGQGRHTIYF
TRBV10-1	NA	TRBJ2-7	NA	TGCGCCAGCAGTGAGGGAGACAGGGAGCAGTACTTC	CASSEGDREQYF
TRBV15	NA	TRBJ1-3	NA	TGTGCCACCAGCAGAAAAAAGACAGGCGTTGGAAACACCATATATTTT	CATSRKKTGVGNTIYF
TRBV27	NA	TRBJ1-6	NA	TGTGCCAGCAGTTTGAAAGGGGGTGATTCACCCCTCCACTTT	CASSLKGGDSPLHF
TRBV18	NA	TRBJ2-1	once	TGTGCCAGCTCGCCCGCTCGGGATGAGCAGTTCTTC	CASSPARDEQFF
TRBV11-3	NA	TRBJ2-2	NA	TGTGCCAGCAGCTTCTCTAACACCGGGGAGCTGTTTTTT	CASSFSNTGELFF
TRBV2	TRBD1	TRBJ1-2	NA	TGTGCCAGCAGCCCACAGGGGTACTATGGCTACACCTTC	CASSPQGYYGYTF
TRBV20-1	NA	TRBJ1-3	NA	TGCAGTGCCTTAACAAAAAACACCATATATTTT	CSALTKNTIYF
TRBV21-1	NA	TRBJ2-7	few	TGTGCCAGCAGCAAAGGAACAGTAAGCTCCTACGAGCAGTACTTC	CASSKGTVSSYEQYF
TRBV10-3	NA	TRBJ1-1	once	TGTGCCATCAGTGAGGTGGGAGGGCGAGGTACTGAAGCTTTCTTT	CAISEVGGRGTEAFF
TRBV10-3	TRBD1	TRBJ1-1	NA	TGTGCCATCAAGACAACAGGGGGTCGGACTGAAGCTTTCTTT	CAIKTTGGRTEAFF
TRBV19	TRBD1	TRBJ1-2	NA	TGTGCCAGTAGTCTGGGACAGGATGTCTACACCTTC	CASSLGQDVYTF
TRBV11-2	TRBD1	TRBJ2-7	NA	TGTGCCAGCAGCCCATGGAGGGACAGGGCCCCCTACGAGCAGTACTTC	CASSPWRDRAPYEQYF
TRBV7-3	NA	TRBJ2-7	NA	TGTGCCAGCAGCTCCCCAGGAGGCGAGCAGTACTTC	CASSSPGGEQYF
TRBV5-1	TRBD2	TRBJ2-3	NA	TGCGCCAGCAGCTCCCTAGCGGGACCCTCAGATACGCAGTATTTT	CASSSLAGPSDTQYF
TRBV5-4	TRBD1	TRBJ1-2	NA	TGTGCCAGCAGTAAGAGACAGGGCCAAGGGGATTGTACCTTC	CASSKRQGQGDCTF
TRBV28	TRBD1	TRBJ2-2	NA	TGTGCCAGCAGTCCCCCTCGTACAGGGGATAACACCGGGGAGCTGTTTTTT	CASSPPRTGDNTGELFF
TRBV14	NA	TRBJ1-1	NA	TGTGCCAGCAGCCCTACCGGGGCTGAAGCTTTCTTT	CASSPTGAEAFF
TRBV24-1	NA	TRBJ2-7	NA	TGTGCCACCAGTGATCCACGCGGAACTTACGAGCAGTACTTC	CATSDPRGTYEQYF
TRBV9	NA	TRBJ2-7	NA	TGTGCCAGCAGCGTAACGGCGGGGACCACCTACGAGCAGTACTTC	CASSVTAGTTYEQYF
TRBV7-8	TRBD2	TRBJ2-1	NA	TGTGCCAGCAGCAACACTAGCGGGAGGCCTAACAATGAGCAGTTCTTC	CASSNTSGRPNNEQFF
TRBV5-1	NA	TRBJ2-7	NA	TGCGCCAGCAGCTCTGAGACAGCCGGCTACGAGCAGTACTTC	CASSSETAGYEQYF
TRBV28	NA	TRBJ2-6	NA	TGTGCCAGCGGCTCTACAGGGACGGCCTCTGGGGCCAACGTCCTGACTTTC	CASGSTGTASGANVLTF
TRBV24-1	NA	TRBJ2-1	NA	TGTGCCACCAGTGATCCCCAGACTTACAATGAGCAGTTCTTC	CATSDPQTYNEQFF
TRBV30	NA	TRBJ1-4	NA	TGTGCCTGGAGTGCCTTCCGGGGGTCCGATGAAAAACTGTTTTTT	CAWSAFRGSDEKLFF
TRBV27	TRBD2	TRBJ2-3	NA	TGTGCCAGCAAGAGCGGGACCACCGCAGATACGCAGTATTTT	CASKSGTTADTQYF
TRBV25-1	TRBD2	TRBJ2-1	NA	TGTGCCAGCAGTGCCCCAAGCGGGGGCCCCTACAATGAGCAGTTCTTC	CASSAPSGGPYNEQFF
TRBV9	TRBD2	TRBJ2-1	NA	TGTGCCAGCAGCATCACGAGCGGGAGATCCTACAATGAGCAGTTCTTC	CASSITSGRSYNEQFF
TRBV2	NA	TRBJ2-1	NA	TGTGCCAGCAGTGAAGGACAGGACCAACCCTACAATGAGCAGTTCTTC	CASSEGQDQPYNEQFF
TRBV5-6	TRBD1	TRBJ1-4	NA	TGTGCCAGCAGCCTCCGGACAGGGGCGGCAACTAATGAAAAACTGTTTTTT	CASSLRTGAATNEKLFF
TRBV10-3	TRBD1	TRBJ1-6	NA	TGTGCCATCAGACAGGGGAACAATTCACCCCTCCACTTT	CAIRQGNNSPLHF
TRBV27	TRBD1	TRBJ2-2	NA	TGTGCCAGCAGTCAACGGACAGGGTCCACCGGGGAGCTGTTTTTT	CASSQRTGSTGELFF
TRBV7-9	NA	TRBJ1-1	NA	TGTGCCAGCAGCTTCGACACGAACACTGAAGCTTTCTTT	CASSFDTNTEAFF
TRBV10-3	NA	TRBJ2-7	NA	TGTGCCATCAGTGCAGGGGTTTACCCCTACGAGCAGTACTTC	CAISAGVYPYEQYF
TRBV27	NA	TRBJ1-5	NA	TGTGCCAGCAGTTTAGGTCTCAGTCAGCCCCAGCATTTT	CASSLGLSQPQHF
TRBV5-6	TRBD2	TRBJ2-1	once	TGTGCCAGCAGCCCATTACTAGCGGGGTTCTATGAGCAGTTCTTC	CASSPLLAGFYEQFF
TRBV18	NA	TRBJ1-3	once	TGTGCCAGCTCACAATCCGGGACTCTACCGGGAAACACCATATATTTT	CASSQSGTLPGNTIYF
TRBV3-1/TRBV3-2	TRBD1	TRBJ2-7	once	TGTGCCAGCAGCCAAGGGACAGGCTACGAGCAGTACTTC	CASSQGTGYEQYF
TRBV2	TRBD1	TRBJ1-5	NA	TGTGCCAGCAGTCGCCGGGACAGTAATAGCAATCAGCCCCAGCATTTT	CASSRRDSNSNQPQHF
TRBV5-1	TRBD2	TRBJ2-7	NA	TGCGCCAGCAGCTTGGGGGGGACTAGCATTACCTACGAGCAGTACTTC	CASSLGGTSITYEQYF
TRBV5-4	TRBD2	TRBJ2-2	NA	TGTGCCAGCAGTTTTCGACTAGCGGGAAACACCGGGGAGCTGTTTTTT	CASSFRLAGNTGELFF
TRBV30	NA	TRBJ1-2	NA	TGTGCCTGGAGTACGCTAGGCGGCTACACCTTC	CAWSTLGGYTF
TRBV7-9	NA	TRBJ1-6	many	TGTGCCACCCATGGCGGGGACTCCTATAATTCACCCCTCCACTTT	CATHGGDSYNSPLHF
TRBV6-4	NA	TRBJ2-2	NA	TGTGCCAGCAGTGCCGTATTTGAGGTCGGGGAGCTGTTTTTT	CASSAVFEVGELFF
TRBV7-2	NA	TRBJ1-2	NA	TGTGCCAGCAGCCGCAGAACCAGGGTAATGGACTATGGCTACACCTTC	CASSRRTRVMDYGYTF
TRBV2	TRBD2	TRBJ2-7	NA	TGTGCCAACAACGTCTGGTATGGAACGGGGGGGTCCTACGAGCAGTACTTC	CANNVWYGTGGSYEQYF
TRBV10-3	NA	TRBJ2-7	NA	TGTGCCATCAAGAGGGCGGAGGGCTACGAGCAGTACTTC	CAIKRAEGYEQYF
TRBV3-1/TRBV3-2	TRBD1	TRBJ1-4	few	TGTGCCAGCAGCCCCGCTGATAACAGGGGCCAACTGTTTTTT	CASSPADNRGQLFF
TRBV7-2	TRBD1	TRBJ1-2	NA	TGTGCCAGCAGCTTCCTATCCGGGACAGGGGGCTATGGCTACACCTTC	CASSFLSGTGGYGYTF
TRBV25-1	NA	TRBJ2-7	few	TGTGCCAGCTCCAGACTGGAAACATACGAGCAGTACTTC	CASSRLETYEQYF
TRBV24-1	TRBD1	TRBJ2-1	NA	TGTGCCACCAGTGATCACCGGGGACAGGACAATGAGCAGTTCTTC	CATSDHRGQDNEQFF
TRBV27	NA	TRBJ2-1	NA	TGTGCCAGCAGTCCCGCCGTAGCGGAAGTCCCCTACAATGAGCAGTTCTTC	CASSPAVAEVPYNEQFF
TRBV10-3	TRBD1	TRBJ2-1	NA	TGTGCCATCAGGATGACAGGGGGGGACAATGAGCAGTTCTTC	CAIRMTGGDNEQFF
TRBV18	NA	TRBJ2-1	NA	TGTGCCAGCTCCCTAGCCTCCAATGAGCAGTTCTTC	CASSLASNEQFF
TRBV20-1	TRBD2	TRBJ2-3	NA	TGCAGTGCTAGTGGGTCGGCGGGGGGGACAGATACGCAGTATTTT	CSASGSAGGTDTQYF